One and the same sample provided the 23 T cell receptor beta chains below, sequenced in a study of cytomegalovirus exposure and HLA in healthy donors. It was with 60 Vbeta and 13 Jbeta primers that the PCR ran. TCRdb keeps only in-frame clones here, not all; method: immunoSEQ multiplex PCR. The sample contains fewer than 200,000 clones, around 80% of which appear only once. Sequenced: PBMCs. All receptors derive from a woman aged 30 to 39 in good health and CMV-seropositive.

The chain links TRBV4-3 to TRBJ2-7; a possible D gene is TRBD1 (6 bases). Germline V gene lookup returns CDR1 LGHNA and CDR2 YSLEER. The length of the CDR3 is 14 residues. V was shortened by 3 bases and J by 5 bases, with 14 bases between the two germline ends. The CDR3 nucleotides read TGCGCCAGCAGCCATGGGGGCCCGTTCGACGAGCAGTACTTC. It translates to CASSHGGPFDEQYF.

About this clone itself: A much larger clone is a single base away; this may be a read error. The rearrangement links TRBV7-2 to TRBJ1-1; no reliable D call. CDR1 is SGHTA and CDR2 is FQGNSA in the germline V gene. CDR3 length equals 14 residues. V was trimmed by 2 bases and J by 1 base, leaving 8 bases between them. The CDR3: CASSLRGRNTEAFF. In nucleotides, the CDR3 is TGTGCCAGCAGCTTAAGAGGCAGGAACACTGAAGCTTTCTTT.

The genes are TRBV27 and TRBJ2-7; perhaps TRBD1 as D (5 bases). Germline V gene data show CDR1 as MNHEY and CDR2 as SMNVEV (reference sequence). V was trimmed by 2 bases and J by 0 bases, leaving 8 bases between them. The CDR3 is 14 amino acids. CDR3 sequence: CASSLQGPSYEQYF. The CDR3 DNA reads as TGTGCCAGCAGTTTACAGGGCCCCTCCTACGAGCAGTACTTC.

The sample holds a few counts of this clone. The chain links TRBV7-9 to TRBJ1-6, with a weak D call TRBD1 (6 bases). The CDR3 length is 15 residues. V lost 4 bases and J lost 6, with 13 bases in between. CDR1 is SEHNR and CDR2 is FQNEAQ in the germline V gene (reference sequence). The CDR3 nucleotides read TGTGCCAGCAGCTGGGGGGGGCAGACTAATTCACCCCTCCACTTT. This gives the protein CASSWGGQTNSPLHF.

The rearrangement uses TRBV4-3 and TRBJ1-4, with D hard to call. The germline V gene has CDR1 LGHNA and CDR2 YSLEER. Trimming removed 0 bases from V and 4 bases from J, with 12 bases in between. CDR3 length: 16 amino acids. The CDR3 DNA follows: TGCGCCAGCAGCCAAGACACAGAAGTGCTTAATGAAAAACTGTTTTTT. The encoded protein is CASSQDTEVLNEKLFF.

The chain has TRBV7-6 and TRBJ2-3, with D perhaps matching TRBD1 (5 bases). The CDR3 covers 14 residues. Between the trimmed V and J ends, which lost 0 bases and 9 bases, there was a span of 13 bases. Germline-derived CDR1 and CDR2 are SGHVS and FNYEAQ. CDR3 DNA sequence: TGTGCCAGCAGCTTAGCTAATTTAGGGGCCACGCAGTATTTT. Protein: CASSLANLGATQYF.

This clone was observed a few times. This chain uses TRBV7-2 with TRBJ2-7; 11 bases fit TRBD2. CDR1 SGHTA and CDR2 FQGNSA come from the germline V gene. V lost 5 bases and J lost 1; bases outside the gene matches: 7. The CDR3 is 16 amino acids. CDR3 amino acids: CASSPLTSGASYEQYF. The CDR3 region has the DNA TGTGCCAGCAGCCCGTTGACTAGCGGGGCATCCTACGAGCAGTACTTC.

V gene TRBV19 combines with J gene TRBJ1-1; 9 bases align to TRBD1. Germline V lookup: CDR1 LNHDA, CDR2 SQIVND (reference sequence). V lost 0 bases to trimming and J lost 0 bases; unmatched junction nucleotides: 8. The CDR3 length is 18 residues. The CDR3 region has the DNA TGTGCCAGTAGTATAGATGGGACAGGGCGTCGGTTGAACACTGAAGCTTTCTTT. This gives the protein CASSIDGTGRRLNTEAFF.

This sequence joins TRBV12-5 and TRBJ2-7, with D possibly matching TRBD1 (6 bases). Germline V gene lookup returns CDR1 LGHNT and CDR2 FRNRAP. The CDR3 loop spans 17 amino acids. Trimming pared 0 bases from V and 2 bases from J, leaving 17 bases between. The DNA of the CDR3 is TGTGCTAGTGGTTTGGTACGCGGAAGGACAGTGCCCTACGAGCAGTACTTC. Amino acids: CASGLVRGRTVPYEQYF.

The chain has TRBV10-3 and TRBJ2-1, with D possibly being TRBD1 (5 bases). CDR1 and CDR2 (germline): ENHRY, SYGVKD. The V gene lost 6 bases and the J gene lost 0 bases, with 15 bases spanning the gap. The CDR3 runs to 16 residues. The CDR3 region has the DNA TGTGCCATCAGCCCCTCCCAGGGCGGCTCCTACAATGAGCAGTTCTTC. Encoded protein: CAISPSQGGSYNEQFF.

This clone was seen only a few times. The chain has TRBV6-5 and TRBJ1-1; tentative D call: TRBD1 (6 bases). Germline V gene sequence: CDR1 MNHEY, CDR2 SVGAGI. The CDR3 loop spans 16 amino acids. Trimming took off 4 bases at V and 7 bases at J, with 22 bases between the two ends. In DNA, the CDR3 is TGTGCCAGCAGTTTCAACTCTCACGACAGGCCACATGAAGCTTTCTTT. The encoded protein is CASSFNSHDRPHEAFF.

The chain carries TRBV4-1 and TRBJ1-1, with 7 bases identical to TRBD1. J lost 0 bases, V lost 1 base, and 2 bases had no gene match. Germline values: CDR1 MGHRA, CDR2 YSYEKL. There are 15 residues in the CDR3. CDR3: CASSQATGLNTEAFF. CDR3 bases: TGCGCCAGCAGCCAAGCGACAGGGCTGAACACTGAAGCTTTCTTT.

This sequence joins TRBV7-9 and TRBJ1-1; 9 bases map to TRBD1. CDR1 and CDR2 (germline): SEHNR, FQNEAQ (reference sequence). The CDR3 totals 13 residues. J lost 5 bases, V lost 3 bases, and 1 base had no gene match. The CDR3 spells CASSLTGGTEAFF. CDR3 DNA sequence: TGTGCCAGCAGCTTGACAGGGGGTACTGAAGCTTTCTTT. The full variable domain, in which reference TRBV7-9 and TRBJ1-1 provide the parts outside the CDR3, is DTGVSQNPRHKITKRGQNVTFRCDPISEHNRLYWYRQTLGQGPEFLTYFQNEAQLEKSRLLSDRFSAERPKGSFSTLEIQRTEQGDSAMYLCASSLTGGTEAFFGQGTRLTVV.

The chain links TRBV5-1 to TRBJ2-5; 9 bases map to TRBD1. Per germline, CDR1 SGHRS and CDR2 YFSETQ. Unmatched junction bases numbered 13, after V lost 5 bases and J lost 5 bases. This CDR3 comprises 16 residues. The CDR3 DNA is TGCGCCAGCAGTTATAGCTACAGGGGGCCGGGGGAGACCCAGTACTTC. It encodes CASSYSYRGPGETQYF.

In this sample, this clone turned up once. The chain has TRBV18 and TRBJ2-5; D uncertain. CDR3 length equals 13 residues. Trimming removed 8 bases from V and 4 bases from J, with 14 bases in between. Per germline, CDR1 KGHSH and CDR2 LQKENI. CDR3 nucleotide sequence: TGTGCCAGCGCATCACACCCGGGAGAGACCCAGTACTTC. Its translation: CASASHPGETQYF. Drawing the rest from reference TRBV18 and TRBJ2-5, the complete variable domain is NAGVMQNPRHLVRRRGQEARLRCSPMKGHSHVYWYRQLPEEGLKFMVYLQKENIIDESGMPKERFSAEFPKEGPSILRIQQVVRGDSAAYFCASASHPGETQYFGPGTRLLVL.

The chain has TRBV9 and TRBJ2-5; 11 bases map to TRBD2. The CDR3 sequence is 16 residues long. Trimming took 2 bases from V and 5 from J; bases not matched to a gene: 8. Germline CDR1 is SGDLS and CDR2 is YYNGEE. This CDR3 is CASSVGTSGFRETQYF. CDR3 DNA sequence: TGTGCCAGCAGCGTCGGGACTAGCGGTTTTAGGGAGACCCAGTACTTC.

The chain links TRBV5-1 to TRBJ2-7; 8 nucleotides line up with TRBD1. The CDR3 is 16 residues long. Trimming at V came to 0 bases and at J to 5 bases, leaving 10 bases not matched to a gene. Per the germline V gene, CDR1 is SGHRS and CDR2 is YFSETQ. In DNA form, the CDR3 reads TGCGCCAGCAGCTTGGCCTCAAGGACAGGGACAAACGAGCAGTACTTC. Translated, it gives CASSLASRTGTNEQYF.

This clone occurred a few times. The chain is built from TRBV5-4 and TRBJ1-3; no clear D. The length of the CDR3 is 12 residues. Trimming took off 0 bases at V and 5 bases at J, with 3 bases between the two ends. Per the germline V gene, CDR1 is SGHNT and CDR2 is YYREEE (reference sequence). The CDR3 DNA is TGTGCCAGCAGCTTGGACAGAAACACCATATATTTT. It encodes CASSLDRNTIYF.

This clone was counted between two and nine times. V is TRBV4-1 and J is TRBJ1-2; 8 bases align to TRBD1. The V gene end was trimmed by 3 bases and the J gene end by 8 bases; junction bases not matched to a gene: 11. The CDR3 is 15 amino acids. Germline V gene lookup returns CDR1 MGHRA and CDR2 YSYEKL. The CDR3 loop reads CASSQGGQGMLGYTF. Written as DNA, the CDR3 is TGCGCCAGCAGCCAGGGTGGACAGGGTATGTTGGGCTACACCTTC.

This clone was observed once. The rearrangement uses TRBV14 and TRBJ1-6; TRBD1 matches 7 bases. The CDR3 has 14 amino acids. Germline V lookup: CDR1 SGHDN, CDR2 FVKESK. The J segment lost 8 bases and the V segment lost 4 bases, leaving 5 bases of the junction unmatched. CDR3 amino acids: CASSRQGWDSPLHF. In DNA form, the CDR3 reads TGTGCCAGCAGCCGACAGGGTTGGGATTCACCCCTCCACTTT.

The chain employs TRBV4-1 and TRBJ2-7; D is perhaps TRBD1 (6 bases). The germline gives CDR1 MGHRA, CDR2 YSYEKL. The CDR3 is 13 amino acids. V lost 3 bases, J lost 7 bases, and 13 bases lay in between. DNA for the CDR3: TGCGCCAGCAGCCAGGTACAGGGTTGGGAGCAGTACTTC. It translates to CASSQVQGWEQYF.

This clone occurred once. V usage is TRBV4-1 and J usage is TRBJ1-1; D gene unclear. Trimming took off 4 bases at V and 0 bases at J, with 9 bases between the two ends. This CDR3 is 14 amino acids long. Germline V CDR1 and CDR2: MGHRA, YSYEKL. In DNA form, the CDR3 reads TGCGCCAGCAGCCCCGGGATCCTGAACACTGAAGCTTTCTTT. Translated: CASSPGILNTEAFF.

The rearrangement links TRBV7-9 to TRBJ1-4; D not certain. The CDR3 length is 15 residues. The germline V gene has CDR1 SEHNR and CDR2 FQNEAQ (reference sequence). The V end lost 2 bases, the J end lost 3 bases, and 10 bases lay between the germline ends. The DNA of the CDR3 is TGTGCCAGCAGCTTAAAGTGGGCAGCTAATGAAAAACTGTTTTTT. Amino acid sequence: CASSLKWAANEKLFF.